These T cell receptor beta chains were read from a single sample in a study of neoadjuvant anti-PD-1 for oral cavity cancer. Sequenced by immunoSEQ multiplex PCR; TCRdb stores in-frame clones only, minus some. The sample comprises under 85,000 clones, 70% to 85% of which are singletons, and around 3.1% rests with the top ten. The source material was PBMCs, sampled before nivolumab (anti-PD-1) treatment. The receptors here all came from a person aged 35 to 85 with oral cavity squamous cell carcinoma. Both conserved end residues are part of each CDR3. Each record gives: clone size, V gene, J gene, D gene, CDR3 length, CDR3 protein, CDR3 DNA. The D gene is left open where the match is weak. Only part of the rows carry a size: once, few, many, or a class if the clone is expanded.

NA,TRBV10-3,TRBJ1-2,NA,15,CAIQTTLGGEDGYTF,TGTGCCATCCAAACCACGCTGGGGGGGGAGGATGGCTACACCTTC
NA,TRBV6-5,TRBJ1-1,TRBD1,15,CASSSSGTGETEAFF,TGTGCCAGCAGCTCCTCCGGGACAGGGGAGACTGAAGCTTTCTTT
NA,TRBV30,TRBJ1-5,NA,14,CAWSRGAGNQPQHF,TGTGCCTGGAGTCGGGGGGCAGGGAATCAGCCCCAGCATTTT
NA,TRBV19,TRBJ2-5,NA,14,CASSTSGYSETQYF,TGTGCCAGTAGTACCTCAGGGTACTCAGAGACCCAGTACTTC
NA,TRBV10-3,TRBJ2-7,NA,12,CAISEGAYEQYF,TGTGCCATCAGTGAGGGCGCCTACGAGCAGTACTTC
NA,TRBV5-6,TRBJ2-3,TRBD2,14,CASSLSGGSDTQYF,TGTGCCAGCAGCTTGTCGGGGGGGTCGGATACGCAGTATTTT
once,TRBV10-2,TRBJ2-7,TRBD2,15,CASSEATSGPYEQYF,TGCGCCAGCAGTGAGGCGACTAGCGGGCCTTACGAGCAGTACTTC
NA,TRBV30,TRBJ1-4,NA,13,CAWSVGGPEKLFF,TGTGCCTGGAGTGTTGGGGGGCCAGAAAAACTGTTTTTT
NA,TRBV10-3,TRBJ2-1,TRBD2,15,CAIMSSGTNYNEQFF,TGTGCCATCATGTCTAGCGGGACTAACTACAATGAGCAGTTCTTC
many,TRBV5-1,TRBJ1-1,TRBD1,16,CASSEGQGVMYTEAFF,TGCGCCAGCAGCGAGGGACAGGGGGTAATGTACACTGAAGCTTTCTTT
NA,TRBV30,TRBJ2-2,NA,20,CAWSVHGEDSFSPNTGELFF,TGTGCCTGGAGTGTACATGGGGAGGACAGCTTCTCTCCGAACACCGGGGAGCTGTTTTTT
NA,TRBV6-6,TRBJ2-1,NA,13,CASGPGPFQGQFF,TGTGCCAGCGGCCCGGGGCCTTTCCAGGGGCAGTTCTTC
once,TRBV9,TRBJ2-3,NA,15,CASSVDGVGTDTQYF,TGTGCCAGCAGCGTAGATGGAGTTGGCACAGATACGCAGTATTTT
NA,TRBV6-6,TRBJ2-2,NA,16,CASSYSGVPGTGELFF,TGTGCCAGCAGTTACTCGGGGGTCCCTGGGACCGGGGAGCTGTTTTTT
once,TRBV6-5,TRBJ2-7,NA,14,CASSSPPRPYEQYF,TGTGCCAGCAGTTCGCCCCCCCGCCCTTACGAGCAGTACTTC